This paragraph covers one T cell receptor (beta chain) sequence. Its antigen is as yet unknown. The template used for profiling TCR beta VDJ and CDR3 was genomic DNA. One entry per CDR3 protein results from TCRdb running MiXCR on the reads. The table lists around 200,000 distinct CDR3 sequences, approximately 57% of them singletons, with 25% to 30% in the top ten. These data belong to a study of CD8+CD57+ T cells in acquired aplastic anemia. Findings and limits, study-wide: The number of CD8+ CDR3 sequences shared by patients and controls was twenty-nine.

The sequence was obtained from a human donor in good health. Source material: sorted CD4+, CD8+, or CD8+CD57+ T cells (not recorded which) from PBMCs.

CDR3 nucleotides: TGCAGCGCCATACTAGCGAGTTCAGCCTACGAGCAGTACTTC. This encodes CSAILASSAYEQYF. The chain uses TRBV29-1 and TRBJ2-7; 7 bases fit TRBD2. The CDR3 consists of 14 residues. With V trimmed by 7 bases and J by 2 bases, 11 bases remained unmatched. Looked up from germline, CDR1 is SQVTM and CDR2 is ANQGSEA.